This TCR beta chain was observed in a study of human T cells and chemical hapten exposure. Study conclusions and caveats: Compared to controls, expanded TCRs made significantly more large clusters of similar CDR3s. Correlating positively with patch test score were the PT1 expanded TCR counts. TCRs whose frequency exceeded 1 in 1000 remained the same following DPC sensitization.

Time point of the sample: patch test 3, about 24 weeks after DPC sensitization. Treatment of the sample: therapeutic diphenylcyclopropenone sensitization with weekly scalp DPC. This CDR3 spans 16 amino acids. With 5 bases clipped from V and 8 bases from J, the junction kept 14 bases outside the gene matches. During construction of the library, unique molecular identifiers were attached to individual cDNA molecules for quantitative, reproducible TCR counting. Each CDR3 protein is one row after TCRdb ran MiXCR on the RACE reads. The data show about 97,000 distinct CDR3 sequences, with 25% to 35% seen just once and over 9% held by the top ten. Only a few counts were recorded for this clonotype. Its antigen is unidentified.

This clonotype was obtained from a middle-aged man with alopecia areata. Some clones in this sample may be carry-over from other donors' samples. The rearrangement uses TRBV12-3 or TRBV12-4 and TRBJ1-2; 10 bases line up with TRBD1. Sequenced material: whole blood, taken in connection with sensitization to the hapten diphenylcyclopropenone (DPC). Here the CDR3 DNA reads TGTGCCAGCAGTGGAACCCTTTTCGGGACAGGGGACGGCTACACCTTC. Residues: CASSGTLFGTGDGYTF.